One sample yielded the 32 T cell receptor beta chains listed below, sequenced in a study of blood T cells in healthy people across ages. With a J-beta primer mix and a sample-barcoded 5' primer, a second PCR ran 7 to 11 cycles. TCRdb re-derived calls from the 5' RACE reads in MiXCR, one entry per CDR3 protein. The sample has hundreds of thousands of distinct CDR3 sequences, roughly 50% seen once. The sample was blood. Source of these receptors: a middle-aged man in good health.

This chain connects TRBV10-2 to TRBJ2-5; perhaps TRBD2 as D (6 bases). The CDR3 runs to 15 residues. Trimming stripped 3 bases from V and 4 bases from J, with 15 bases between. Germline loops: CDR1 WSHSY, CDR2 SAAADI. CDR3 loop: CASSEVFLGGETQYF. The DNA of the CDR3 is TGCGCCAGCAGTGAAGTTTTTTTGGGGGGAGAGACCCAGTACTTC.

This clonotype appeared a few times. The chain uses TRBV4-3 and TRBJ2-1; TRBD2 matches at 11 bases. Trimming at V came to 2 bases and at J to 7 bases, leaving 16 bases not matched to a gene. The CDR3 runs to 19 residues. CDR1 LGHNA and CDR2 YSLEER come from the germline V gene. Written as DNA, the CDR3 is TGCGCCAGCAGCCAATTGCTTAGCGGGAGGGTCTCCAATTGGAATGAGCAGTTCTTC. Its protein is CASSQLLSGRVSNWNEQFF.

This clonotype was detected a few times. The gene calls are TRBV12-3 or TRBV12-4 and TRBJ2-3, with a weak D call TRBD1 (5 bases). Trimming cost V 5 bases and J 0 bases, with 9 bases left between them. The CDR3 extends over 14 amino acids. The chain's CDR3 is CASSPDISTDTQYF. DNA of the CDR3: TGTGCCAGCAGTCCGGACATTAGCACAGATACGCAGTATTTT.

This clonotype was observed a few times. The chain couples TRBV5-1 to TRBJ2-7; TRBD1 matches 9 bases. The germline gives CDR1 SGHRS, CDR2 YFSETQ. The CDR3 has 16 amino acids. Trimming removed 3 bases from V and 0 bases from J; junction bases left unmatched: 7. The CDR3 DNA follows: TGCGCCAGCAGCTCCGTACCGGGACAGGGCTCCTACGAGCAGTACTTC. It translates to CASSSVPGQGSYEQYF.

The rearrangement joins TRBV3-1 to TRBJ1-2; 10 bases agree with TRBD1. CDR3 size: 16 residues. The junction had 9 bases not matched to a gene; V was cut back by 5 bases and J by 3 bases. CDR1 LGHDT and CDR2 YNNKEL come from the germline V gene (reference sequence). CDR3 bases: TGTGCCAGCAGCGGCGGGACAGGGGTTTTGTACTATGGCTACACCTTC. Its translation is CASSGGTGVLYYGYTF.

The J gene is TRBJ1-2, the V gene TRBV20-1; D not resolved. Germline V lookup: CDR1 DFQATT, CDR2 SNEGSKA (reference sequence). V was clipped by 2 bases and J by 6 bases, with 16 bases between them. The CDR3 is 14 residues long. In DNA, the CDR3 is TGCAGTGCTAGATTGCAGGTGGAGTTCGATGGCTACACCTTC. Its protein is CSARLQVEFDGYTF.

V usage is TRBV18 and J usage is TRBJ2-4, with D hard to call. The CDR3 extends over 11 amino acids. Germline CDR1 and CDR2: KGHSH and LQKENI. Trimming pared 6 bases from V and 8 bases from J, leaving 8 bases between. CDR3 in DNA: TGTGCCAGCTCGTCGCAGGACATTCAGTACTTC. Its translation: CASSSQDIQYF. Filled out from reference TRBV18 and TRBJ2-4, the complete variable domain reads NAGVMQNPRHLVRRRGQEARLRCSPMKGHSHVYWYRQLPEEGLKFMVYLQKENIIDESGMPKERFSAEFPKEGPSILRIQQVVRGDSAAYFCASSSQDIQYFGAGTRLSVL.

This chain connects TRBV4-3 to TRBJ1-2; D possibly corresponds to TRBD1 (5 bases). Germline-derived CDR1 and CDR2 are LGHNA and YSLEER. The CDR3 spans 15 residues. Trimming pared 4 bases from V and 4 bases from J, leaving 16 bases between. CDR3 nucleotide sequence: TGCGCCAGCAGCCGGGCCATGACAGAGAGCTATGGCTACACCTTC. This codes for CASSRAMTESYGYTF.

V is TRBV20-1 and J is TRBJ2-2, with D perhaps matching TRBD1 (6 bases). V dropped 6 bases and J dropped 1 base, with 21 bases sitting between them. This CDR3 region has 17 residues. Germline CDR1 DFQATT, CDR2 SNEGSKA (reference sequence). The DNA for the CDR3 is TGCAGTGCGCTACGTGGGGACACCGTTAGGAACACCGGGGAGCTGTTTTTT. This encodes CSALRGDTVRNTGELFF.

This rearrangement joins TRBV20-1 to TRBJ2-7; TRBD1 matches 8 bases. The CDR3 spans 15 residues. Germline loops: CDR1 DFQATT, CDR2 SNEGSKA (reference sequence). Trimming took 2 bases from V and 6 from J; bases not matched to a gene: 12. This CDR3 reads CSARSPDRVVSEQYF. DNA of the CDR3: TGCAGTGCTAGAAGTCCGGACAGGGTAGTGAGCGAGCAGTACTTC.

This clonotype appeared a few times. The V gene is TRBV7-2, the J gene TRBJ2-7, with D hard to call. The CDR3 covers 13 residues. Germline V lookup: CDR1 SGHTA, CDR2 FQGNSA. Trimming took off 1 base at V and 6 bases at J, with 10 bases between the two ends. The CDR3 DNA is TGTGCCAGCAGCTTAGATCCTCCAAGCGAGCAGTACTTC. Protein sequence: CASSLDPPSEQYF.

This clonotype was found once. The chain uses TRBV9 and TRBJ1-1, with 9 bases fitting TRBD1. Per the germline V gene, CDR1 is SGDLS and CDR2 is YYNGEE. CDR3 length: 20 residues. Germline trimming cut 4 bases from V and 3 bases from J; bases unmatched to any gene: 22. The CDR3 DNA sequence: TGTGCCAGCAGCTCACAAGGGAAGGTCCCGGGACAGGGTAGAGACACTGAAGCTTTCTTT. Amino acids: CASSSQGKVPGQGRDTEAFF. The variable domain in full, completed from reference TRBV9 and TRBJ1-1, reads DSGVTQTPKHLITATGQRVTLRCSPRSGDLSVYWYQQSLDQGLQFLIQYYNGEERAKGNILERFSAQQFPDLHSELNLSSLELGDSALYFCASSSQGKVPGQGRDTEAFFGQGTRLTVV.

The chain recombines TRBV28 with TRBJ2-4; D might be TRBD2 (7 bases). CDR1 MDHEN and CDR2 SYDVKM come from the germline V gene. The V and J ends lost 3 bases and 7 bases respectively, with 13 bases between them. The CDR3 consists of 14 residues. In DNA form, the CDR3 reads TGTGCCAGCAGTTTCCGGGGGGCAAAGAACATTCAGTACTTC. Translated, it gives CASSFRGAKNIQYF.

The DNA of the CDR3 is TGTGCCAGCAGCCCCATAGGAGGACAGGTTGATGGCTACACCTTC. Its translation: CASSPIGGQVDGYTF. V gene TRBV7-3 combines with J gene TRBJ1-2, with 7 bases identical to TRBD1. The CDR3 consists of 15 residues. V lost 5 bases to trimming and J lost 6 bases; unmatched junction nucleotides: 12. From germline, CDR1 is SGHTA and CDR2 FQGTGA.

Only a few counts were recorded for this clonotype. V usage is TRBV9 and J usage is TRBJ2-4, with 11 bases fitting TRBD2. From germline, CDR1 is SGDLS and CDR2 YYNGEE. After removal of 5 bases from V and 0 bases from J, the junction contained 4 bases not matched to a gene. The CDR3 covers 16 residues. Written as DNA, the CDR3 is TGTGCCAGCAGTGCTGGACTAGCGGGAGCCAAAAACATTCAGTACTTC. Translation gives CASSAGLAGAKNIQYF.

V and J are TRBV7-2 and TRBJ2-1; 12 nucleotides align to TRBD2. Germline CDR1 is SGHTA and CDR2 is FQGNSA. V dropped 5 bases and J dropped 3; count of bases not matched to a gene: 5. The length of the CDR3 is 16 residues. The CDR3 coding sequence is TGTGCCAGCAGCAAAAGGACTAGCGGGGTCTACAATGAGCAGTTCTTC. Its translation is CASSKRTSGVYNEQFF.

This sequence joins TRBV10-3 and TRBJ2-2; 11 positions match TRBD2. The ends lost 2 bases at V and 6 bases at J; junction bases unmatched: 5. Germline-derived CDR1 and CDR2 are ENHRY and SYGVKD. This CDR3 is built from 16 residues. The CDR3 spells CAISEALAGDSGELFF. The CDR3 nucleotides read TGTGCCATCAGTGAGGCACTAGCGGGAGATTCCGGGGAGCTGTTTTTT.

This clonotype appeared a single time. The V and J genes are TRBV20-1 and TRBJ1-2, with D possibly matching TRBD1 (5 bases). Germline V CDR1 and CDR2: DFQATT, SNEGSKA (reference sequence). With 6 bases removed from V and 5 bases from J, the gap between germline ends came to 19 bases. This CDR3 has 14 amino acids. The CDR3 is CSARSSQGAYGYTF. The CDR3 DNA sequence: TGCAGTGCCAGAAGTAGTCAGGGCGCGTATGGCTACACCTTC.

The genes are TRBV10-3 and TRBJ2-6; D remains ambiguous. V lost 7 bases and J lost 2, with 18 bases in between. The germline gives CDR1 ENHRY, CDR2 SYGVKD. This CDR3 has 17 amino acids. The DNA for the CDR3 is TGTGCCATCACCTCGGATCGTACTGAGGCTGGGGCCAACGTCCTGACTTTC. Translation gives CAITSDRTEAGANVLTF.

The chain combines TRBV28 with TRBJ2-4; a weak D match, TRBD1 (7 bases). Matching the DNA end better, TRBJ2-7 makes the J call doubtful. The germline V gene has CDR1 MDHEN and CDR2 SYDVKM. This CDR3 has 14 residues. The chain's CDR3 is CASNRAGGTYEQYF. The CDR3 DNA reads TGTGCCAGTAATAGGGCAGGGGGGACCTACGAGCAGTACTTC.

J is TRBJ1-1 and V is TRBV9; 7 bases are shared with TRBD1. Trimming took 0 bases from V and 7 from J; bases not matched to a gene: 9. The germline V gene has CDR1 SGDLS and CDR2 YYNGEE. CDR3 size: 15 residues. The CDR3, as DNA: TGTGCCAGCAGCGTAGCAGGGGGGACAGCAAGTGAAGCTTTCTTT. Protein product: CASSVAGGTASEAFF.

This clonotype is a singleton in its sample. The chain carries TRBV11-2 and TRBJ2-1; unclear D gene. The CDR3 contains 13 residues. Germline-derived CDR1 and CDR2 are SGHAT and FQNNGV. The V gene lost 4 bases and the J gene lost 6 bases, with 10 bases spanning the gap. In DNA, the CDR3 is TGTGCCAGCAGCTGTTACACCGGCAATGAGCAGTTCTTC. Amino acid sequence: CASSCYTGNEQFF.

The chain joins TRBV20-1 to TRBJ2-1, with TRBD1 matching 9 bases. This CDR3 spans 16 amino acids. Trimming took 6 bases from V and 7 from J; bases not matched to a gene: 16. Germline assignment: CDR1 DFQATT and CDR2 SNEGSKA (reference sequence). For the CDR3, the DNA is TGCAGTGCAAACACAGCCGGGACAGGGTCGGGGAATGAGCAGTTCTTC. The encoded protein is CSANTAGTGSGNEQFF.

The rearrangement links TRBV28 to TRBJ2-5; 7 bases match TRBD1. After removal of 10 bases from V and 11 bases from J, the junction contained 16 bases not matched to a gene. Per germline, CDR1 MDHEN and CDR2 SYDVKM. This CDR3 is 13 amino acids long. The CDR3 spells CANRDSNTREQYF. The CDR3 DNA reads as TGTGCCAACAGGGACAGTAACACCCGAGAGCAGTACTTC.

This clonotype was found a few times. The chain is built from TRBV11-2 and TRBJ2-5; 10 bases match TRBD1. CDR3 length: 15 residues. Germline loops: CDR1 SGHAT, CDR2 FQNNGV. V gave up 1 base and J gave up 5 bases; unmatched junction bases: 4. Here the CDR3 reads CASSLGDRGRETQYF. The CDR3 DNA reads as TGTGCCAGCAGCTTAGGCGACAGGGGGCGTGAGACCCAGTACTTC.

The rearrangement links TRBV20-1 to TRBJ1-6; 9 bases are shared with TRBD1. Germline V lookup: CDR1 DFQATT, CDR2 SNEGSKA (reference sequence). The CDR3 is 17 amino acids. J lost 4 bases, V lost 7 bases, and 14 bases had no gene match. Here the CDR3 DNA reads TGCAGTGTCAATTACCTGGGACAGGGATTTTATAATTCACCCCTCCACTTT. It yields the protein CSVNYLGQGFYNSPLHF.

The chain uses TRBV14 and TRBJ2-5; 8 bases are a match to TRBD1. Germline trimming cut 1 base from V and 2 bases from J; bases unmatched to any gene: 6. Germline CDR1 reads SGHDN; CDR2 reads FVKESK. The CDR3 length is 16 residues. The CDR3: CASSQAGRGPQETQYF. CDR3 sequence (DNA): TGTGCCAGCAGCCAAGCGGGCAGGGGGCCTCAAGAGACCCAGTACTTC.

The chain recombines TRBV6-5 with TRBJ2-1; 7 nucleotides match TRBD1. CDR3 length: 11 amino acids. Unmatched junction bases numbered 5, after V lost 8 bases and J lost 10 bases. The V gene's germline CDR1 is MNHEY and CDR2 SVGAGI. CDR3 sequence (DNA): TGTGCCAGCGCCCAGGGGGTCGAGCAGTTCTTC. As protein: CASAQGVEQFF.

The chain employs TRBV7-9 and TRBJ2-3; possibly TRBD1 for D (6 bases). The V gene lost 5 bases and the J gene lost 2 bases, with 17 bases spanning the gap. CDR1 is SEHNR and CDR2 is FQNEAQ in the germline V gene (reference sequence). CDR3 size: 16 residues. The CDR3 loop is CASSTQPGQNTDTQYF. The DNA of the CDR3 is TGTGCCAGCAGCACACAACCGGGACAAAACACAGATACGCAGTATTTT.

The chain has TRBV5-1 and TRBJ2-2; no firm D call. The germline V and J ends were trimmed by 1 base and 4 bases, with 8 bases remaining between them. The CDR3 totals 14 residues. Germline lookup yields CDR1 SGHRS and CDR2 YFSETQ. CDR3 in amino acids: CASSLSPRTGELFF. The DNA of the CDR3 is TGCGCCAGCAGCTTGAGCCCCCGCACCGGGGAGCTGTTTTTT.

V is TRBV27 and J is TRBJ2-5; possibly TRBD2 for D (7 bases). CDR1 MNHEY and CDR2 SMNVEV come from the germline V gene (reference sequence). This CDR3 spans 18 amino acids. Trimming removed 2 bases at V and 0 bases at J, with 19 bases between. CDR3 coding DNA: TGTGCCAGCAGTTTAAGAGGGGGGACTAATAAAAACCAAGAGACCCAGTACTTC. Encoded protein: CASSLRGGTNKNQETQYF.

The genes are TRBV11-3 and TRBJ2-3, with 11 bases aligning to TRBD2. Trimming took 6 bases from V and 5 from J; bases not matched to a gene: 10. Germline CDR1 reads SGHNT; CDR2 reads YENEEA. The CDR3 extends over 16 amino acids. The CDR3 reads CASRINSGRALDTQYF. In nucleotides, the CDR3 is TGTGCCAGCAGGATTAATAGCGGGAGGGCCTTAGATACGCAGTATTTT.